A single T cell receptor beta chain is shown here with its context. Authors' methods: Amplifying reference gene primers gave estimates of nucleated cell counts. Data came from immunoSEQ multiplex PCR; TCRdb stores just in-frame clones and leaves some out. Clone size and the V and J calls come from that table; the DNA yielded D and trimming. The top ten hold 8.5% to 9.5% of the sample, which has approximately 80,000 clones, about 87% seen once. After removal of 4 bases from V and 1 base from J, the junction contained 7 bases not matched to a gene. This CDR3 region has 16 residues. Per germline, CDR1 MGHRA and CDR2 YSYEKL. The data stem from a study of blood T cell repertoires in COVID-19. As for the study in general: Spain, Italy and the United States supplied samples that represented acute and convalescent COVID-19. Sources were T cells, B-cell-depleted T cells, or PBMCs; the material itself was cDNA or gDNA.

The receptor's source is a human donor in a cohort sampled during active COVID-19. The rearrangement links TRBV4-1 to TRBJ2-3; 8 bases match TRBD1. The sequencing input was peripheral blood. CDR3 amino acids: CASSPQTGDGTDTQYF. Written as DNA, the CDR3 is TGCGCCAGCAGCCCGCAGACAGGGGACGGCACAGATACGCAGTATTTT.